This T cell receptor beta chain was sequenced for a study of early stage breast cancer tumors. Notes on this clone: What it binds is unknown.

The data were produced by immunoSEQ multiplex PCR, yet TCRdb's version contains in-frame clones alone and is incomplete. The sample lists just over 50,000 clones, around four fifths occurring once. Overall study findings and caveats: Tumors had approximately 2.5-fold higher T cell density and higher clonality than adjacent normal breast tissue.

The germline V gene encodes CDR1 SGHKS and CDR2 YYEKEE (reference sequence). V was clipped by 4 bases and J by 11 bases; unmatched bases: 14. This CDR3 has 14 residues. This TCR derives from a person aged 40-50 years with breast cancer. Sequenced material: blood. The genes are TRBV5-5 and TRBJ1-1; 7 nucleotides agree with TRBD1. CDR3 protein: CASSAGTVGGSAFF. The CDR3 DNA reads as TGTGCCAGCAGCGCAGGGACAGTCGGTGGGTCCGCTTTCTTT.